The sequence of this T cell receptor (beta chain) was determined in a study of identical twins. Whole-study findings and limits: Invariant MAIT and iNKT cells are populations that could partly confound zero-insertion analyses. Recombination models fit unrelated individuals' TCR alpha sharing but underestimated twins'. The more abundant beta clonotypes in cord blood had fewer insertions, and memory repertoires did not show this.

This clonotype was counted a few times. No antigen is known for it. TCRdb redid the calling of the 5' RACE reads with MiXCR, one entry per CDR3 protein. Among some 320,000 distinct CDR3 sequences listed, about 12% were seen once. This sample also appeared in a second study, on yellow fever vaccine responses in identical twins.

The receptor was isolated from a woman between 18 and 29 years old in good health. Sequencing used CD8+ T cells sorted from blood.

The CDR3 sequence: CASSGAGGPVGELFF. The CDR3 bases are TGTGCCAGCAGTGGAGCGGGGGGGCCAGTCGGGGAGCTGTTTTTT. This chain links TRBV12-3 or TRBV12-4 with TRBJ2-2, with TRBD2 identical over 10 bases. CDR3 length: 15 residues. Losses at the gene ends were 5 bases for V and 7 bases for J; bases not matched to a gene: 7.